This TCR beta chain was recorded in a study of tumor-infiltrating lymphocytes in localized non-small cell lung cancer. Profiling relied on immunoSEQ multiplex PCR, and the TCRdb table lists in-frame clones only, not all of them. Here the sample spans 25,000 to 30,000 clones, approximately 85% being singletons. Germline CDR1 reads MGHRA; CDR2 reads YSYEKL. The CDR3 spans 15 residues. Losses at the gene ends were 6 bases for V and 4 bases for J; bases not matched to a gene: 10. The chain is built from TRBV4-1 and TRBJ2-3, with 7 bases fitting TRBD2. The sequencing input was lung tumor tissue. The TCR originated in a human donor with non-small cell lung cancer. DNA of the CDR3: TGCGCCAGCAGGGCTAGCGGCCTACCCCCAGATACGCAGTATTTT. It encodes CASRASGLPPDTQYF.